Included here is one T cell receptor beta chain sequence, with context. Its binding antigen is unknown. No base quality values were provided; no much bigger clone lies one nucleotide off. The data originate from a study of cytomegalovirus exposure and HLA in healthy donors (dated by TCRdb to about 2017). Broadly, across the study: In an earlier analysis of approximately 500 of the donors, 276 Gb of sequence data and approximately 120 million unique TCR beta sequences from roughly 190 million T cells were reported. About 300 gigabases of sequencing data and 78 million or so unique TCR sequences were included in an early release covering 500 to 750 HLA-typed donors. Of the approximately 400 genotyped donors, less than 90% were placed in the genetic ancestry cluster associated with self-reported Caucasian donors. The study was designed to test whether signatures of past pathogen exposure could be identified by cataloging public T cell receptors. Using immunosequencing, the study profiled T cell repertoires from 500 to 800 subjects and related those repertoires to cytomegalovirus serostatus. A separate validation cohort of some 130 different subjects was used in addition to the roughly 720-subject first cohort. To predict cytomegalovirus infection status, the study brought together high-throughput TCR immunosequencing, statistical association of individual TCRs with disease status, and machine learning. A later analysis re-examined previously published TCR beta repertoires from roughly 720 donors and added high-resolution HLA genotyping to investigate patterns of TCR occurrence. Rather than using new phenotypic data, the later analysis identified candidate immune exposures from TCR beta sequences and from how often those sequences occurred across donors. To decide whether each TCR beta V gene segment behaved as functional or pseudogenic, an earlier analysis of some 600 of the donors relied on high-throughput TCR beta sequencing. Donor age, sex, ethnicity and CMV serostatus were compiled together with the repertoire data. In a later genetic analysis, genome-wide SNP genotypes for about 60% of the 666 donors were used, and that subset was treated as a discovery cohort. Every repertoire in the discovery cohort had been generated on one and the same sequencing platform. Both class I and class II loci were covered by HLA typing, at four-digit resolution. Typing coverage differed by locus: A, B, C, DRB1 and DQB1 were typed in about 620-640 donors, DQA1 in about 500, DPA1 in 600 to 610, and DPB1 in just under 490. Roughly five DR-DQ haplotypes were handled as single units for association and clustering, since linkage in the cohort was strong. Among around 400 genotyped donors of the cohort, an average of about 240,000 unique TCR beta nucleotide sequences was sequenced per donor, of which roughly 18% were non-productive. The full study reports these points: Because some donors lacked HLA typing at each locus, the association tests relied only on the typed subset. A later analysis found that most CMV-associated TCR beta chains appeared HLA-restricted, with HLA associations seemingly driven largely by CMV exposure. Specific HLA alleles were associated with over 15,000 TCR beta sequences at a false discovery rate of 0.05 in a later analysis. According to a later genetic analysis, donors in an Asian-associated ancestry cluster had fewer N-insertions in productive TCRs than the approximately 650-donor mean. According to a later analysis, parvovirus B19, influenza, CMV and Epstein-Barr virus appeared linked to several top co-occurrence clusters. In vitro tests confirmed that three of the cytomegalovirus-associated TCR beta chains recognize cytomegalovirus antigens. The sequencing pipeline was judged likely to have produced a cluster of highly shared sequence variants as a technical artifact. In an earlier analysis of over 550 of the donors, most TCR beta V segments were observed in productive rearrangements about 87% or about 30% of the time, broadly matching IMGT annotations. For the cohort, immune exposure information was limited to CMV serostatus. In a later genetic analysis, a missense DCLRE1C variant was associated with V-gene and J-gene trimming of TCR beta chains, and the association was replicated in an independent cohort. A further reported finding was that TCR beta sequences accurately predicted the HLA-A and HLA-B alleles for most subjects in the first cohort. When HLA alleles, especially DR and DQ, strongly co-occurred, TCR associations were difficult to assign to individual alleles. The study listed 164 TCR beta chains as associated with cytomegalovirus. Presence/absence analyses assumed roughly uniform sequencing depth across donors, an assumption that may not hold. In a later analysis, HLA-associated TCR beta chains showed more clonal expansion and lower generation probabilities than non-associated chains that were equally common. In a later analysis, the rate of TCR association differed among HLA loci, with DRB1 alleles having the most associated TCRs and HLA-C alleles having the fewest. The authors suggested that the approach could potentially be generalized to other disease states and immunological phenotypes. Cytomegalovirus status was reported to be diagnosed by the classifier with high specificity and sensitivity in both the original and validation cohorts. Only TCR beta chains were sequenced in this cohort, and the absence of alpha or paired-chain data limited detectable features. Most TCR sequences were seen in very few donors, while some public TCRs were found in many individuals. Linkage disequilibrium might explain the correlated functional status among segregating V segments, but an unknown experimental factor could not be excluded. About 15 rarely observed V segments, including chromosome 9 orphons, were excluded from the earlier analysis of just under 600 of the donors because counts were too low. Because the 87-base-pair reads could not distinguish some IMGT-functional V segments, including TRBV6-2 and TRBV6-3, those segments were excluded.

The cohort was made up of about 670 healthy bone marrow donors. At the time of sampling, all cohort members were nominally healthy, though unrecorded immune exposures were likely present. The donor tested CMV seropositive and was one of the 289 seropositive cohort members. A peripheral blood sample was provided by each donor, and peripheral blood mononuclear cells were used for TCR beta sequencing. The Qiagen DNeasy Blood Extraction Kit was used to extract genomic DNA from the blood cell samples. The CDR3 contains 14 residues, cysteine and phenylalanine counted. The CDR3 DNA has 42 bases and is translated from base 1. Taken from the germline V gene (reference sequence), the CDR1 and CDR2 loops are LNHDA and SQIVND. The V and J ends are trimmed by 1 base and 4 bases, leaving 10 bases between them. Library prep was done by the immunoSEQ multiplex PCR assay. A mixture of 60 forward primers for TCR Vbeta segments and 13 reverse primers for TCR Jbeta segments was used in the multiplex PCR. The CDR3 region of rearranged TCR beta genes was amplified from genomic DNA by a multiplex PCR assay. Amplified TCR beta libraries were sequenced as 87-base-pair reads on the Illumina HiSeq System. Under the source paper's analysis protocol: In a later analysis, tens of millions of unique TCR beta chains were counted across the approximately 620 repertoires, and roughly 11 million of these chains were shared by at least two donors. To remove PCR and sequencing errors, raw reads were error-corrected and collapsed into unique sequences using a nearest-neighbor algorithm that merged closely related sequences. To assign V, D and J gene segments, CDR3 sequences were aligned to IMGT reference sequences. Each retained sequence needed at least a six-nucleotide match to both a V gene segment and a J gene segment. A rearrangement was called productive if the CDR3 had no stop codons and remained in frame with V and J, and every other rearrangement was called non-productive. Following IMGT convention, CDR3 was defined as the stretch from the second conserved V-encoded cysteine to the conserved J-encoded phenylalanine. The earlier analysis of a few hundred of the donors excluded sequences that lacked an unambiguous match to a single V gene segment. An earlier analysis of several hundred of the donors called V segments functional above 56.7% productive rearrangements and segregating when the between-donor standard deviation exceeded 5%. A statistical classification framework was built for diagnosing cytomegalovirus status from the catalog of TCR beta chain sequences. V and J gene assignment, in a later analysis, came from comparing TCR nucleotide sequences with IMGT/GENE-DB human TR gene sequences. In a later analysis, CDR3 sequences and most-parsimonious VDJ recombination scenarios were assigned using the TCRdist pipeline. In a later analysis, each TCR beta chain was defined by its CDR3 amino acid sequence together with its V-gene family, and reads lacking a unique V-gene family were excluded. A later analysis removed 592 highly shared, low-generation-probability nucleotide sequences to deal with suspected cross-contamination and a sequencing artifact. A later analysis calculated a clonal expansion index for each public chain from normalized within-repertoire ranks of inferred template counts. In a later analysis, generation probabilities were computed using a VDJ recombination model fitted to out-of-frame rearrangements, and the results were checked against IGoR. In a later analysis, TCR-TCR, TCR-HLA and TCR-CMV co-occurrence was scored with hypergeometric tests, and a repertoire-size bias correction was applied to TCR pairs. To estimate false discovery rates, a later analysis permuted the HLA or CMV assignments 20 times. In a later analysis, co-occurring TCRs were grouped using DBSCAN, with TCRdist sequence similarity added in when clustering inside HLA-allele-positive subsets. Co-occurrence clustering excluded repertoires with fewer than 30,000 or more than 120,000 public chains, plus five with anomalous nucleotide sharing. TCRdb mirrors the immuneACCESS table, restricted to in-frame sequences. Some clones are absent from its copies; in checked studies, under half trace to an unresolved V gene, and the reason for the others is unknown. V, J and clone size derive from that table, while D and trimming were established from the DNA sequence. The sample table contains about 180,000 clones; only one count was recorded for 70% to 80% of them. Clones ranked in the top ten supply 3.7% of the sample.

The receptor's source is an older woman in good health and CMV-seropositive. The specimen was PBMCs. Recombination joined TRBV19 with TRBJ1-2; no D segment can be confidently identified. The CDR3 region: CASSIGTNSYGYTF. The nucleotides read TGTGCCAGTAGTATAGGAACAAATTCCTATGGCTACACCTTC.